Shown below are 2 T cell receptor beta chains from a single sample sequenced in a study of shared clonotypes between healthy human individuals. The data were produced by immunoSEQ multiplex PCR, yet TCRdb's version contains in-frame clones alone and is incomplete. The table lists roughly 2.2 million clones, roughly 92% of them singletons, with about 0.36% in the top ten. The sequencing input was naive CD4+ T cells from PBMCs. Subset reported: CD45RA+ positively selected. The receptor source for this set is a man aged 18 to 29 in good health. Some clones in this sample may be carry-over from other donors' samples.

The chain uses TRBV6-5 and TRBJ2-2, with a possible D match to TRBD2 (5 bases). V lost 6 bases and J 4 bases, leaving 12 bases between the germline ends. Germline CDR1 reads MNHEY; CDR2 reads SVGAGI. The CDR3 length is 14 residues. CDR3 bases: TGTGCCAGCAGCTTAAACGGGGTCACCGGGGAGCTGTTTTTT. This encodes CASSLNGVTGELFF.

The chain is built from TRBV11-2 and TRBJ2-1, with a tentative D call TRBD2 (6 bases). The V end lost 3 bases, the J end lost 3 bases, and 12 bases lay between the germline ends. This CDR3 has 15 amino acids. Germline values: CDR1 SGHAT, CDR2 FQNNGV. The CDR3 is CASSFWRGNYNEQFF. The CDR3 DNA reads TGTGCCAGCAGCTTTTGGCGGGGCAACTACAATGAGCAGTTCTTC. The full variable domain, rest sourced from reference TRBV11-2 and TRBJ2-1, is EAGVAQSPRYKIIEKRQSVAFWCNPISGHATLYWYQQILGQGPKLLIQFQNNGVVDDSQLPKDRFSAERLKGVDSTLKIQPAKLEDSAVYLCASSFWRGNYNEQFFGPGTRLTVL.